This T cell receptor (beta chain) was profiled in a study of blood T cells in healthy people across ages (dated by TCRdb to between 2015 and 2017). About the study as a whole: In model experiments, template switching captured about one uniquely barcoded TCR beta cDNA molecule for every two T cells. The donors were divided into four age groups: young (average around 15 years), middle-aged (about 41), aged (roughly 60) and long-lived (around 80). To avoid experimental bias, donors of different ages were distributed randomly across sequencing lanes. Using the same blood draw, the study looked at two additional independent replicas of 1 million unique cDNA reads for two donors, one aged 18 to 29 and the other aged 80 or older. Using deep sequencing normalized with unique cDNA molecular identifiers, the study measured how TCR beta repertoire diversity changes with age. The paper's findings and limits, for the study overall: Observed TCR beta diversity per million T cells fell roughly linearly with age, and a significant reduction was already apparent by age roughly 40. Estimates of total diversity based on one million sequenced T cells were regarded as lower bounds and as underestimates. The long-lived group showed more naive CD4+ T cells, fewer expanded clones and increased TCR diversity than the aged group, suggesting age selection. Since profiling was done on bulk unsorted PBMCs, naive and antigen-experienced compartments could not be conclusively compared. Because the CMV infection status of the donors was unknown, age-related changes in expanded clonotypes may potentially have been confounded. The percentage of naive T cells measured by flow cytometry correlated strongly with observed TCR beta diversity.

This clonotype was counted only a few times. The target of this receptor is not known. Qualities for individual bases were not recorded, and no much larger clone is one base off. The germline V gene (reference sequence) supplies CDR1 DFQATT and CDR2 SNEGSKA. V drops 1 base and J drops 3 bases, leaving 12 bases in between. Counted from cysteine to phenylalanine, this CDR3 has 15 amino acids. Only the CDR3 part of the read is kept: 45 bases, read in frame from the first base. Systemically healthy Caucasian individuals from Russia, 35 to 40 in total and aged about 6 to 95 years, were included as donors. Around 10 milliliters of peripheral blood were drawn from each donor into EDTA-treated Vacutainer tubes. Ficoll-Paque density-gradient centrifugation was used to isolate PBMCs, with at least 7 million obtained per sample. Trizol reagent was used to extract total RNA from the PBMCs, yielding at least 5 micrograms per sample. For every donor, flow cytometry on a PBMC aliquot measured the percentage of naive CD45RAhigh/CD27high T cells.

The library relied on 5' RACE. For sequencing, an Illumina HiSeq 2500 was employed. A second PCR of 7 to 11 cycles was performed with a sample-barcoded 5' primer and a J-beta primer mix. Each TCR beta cDNA molecule received a unique molecular identifier from a template-switch 5' adaptor carrying 12 random nucleotides. At least 2.5 million CDR3-containing paired-end reads were obtained from each sample. The Mint cDNA synthesis kit, primed by a TRBC-specific oligonucleotide, was used to synthesize first-strand cDNA from all RNA. Following uracil-DNA glycosylase treatment, a first 18-cycle PCR with universal primers M1SS and BC2_uni_R was performed on all cDNA. As for the authors' bioinformatics: For normalization, 1 million high-quality reads, each with a distinct molecular identifier, were randomly selected from each sample. Reads sharing molecular identifiers were discarded rather than binned into consensus sequences. MiTCR, run with a Q25 quality threshold and the strictest error-elimination algorithm, handled CDR3 identification, clonotype clustering and error correction. A nonparametric unseen species model using Euler transformation provided a lower-bound estimate of total TCR beta diversity. TCRdb reprocessed the public reads (quality trimming at Q25 with fastp, clone calling with MiXCR) and kept in-frame beta chains. Each entry is one CDR3 protein sequence, shown with its most common DNA and genes. It is TCRdb's table, rather than the study itself, that gives the V and J calls and clone size. This sample gives hundreds of thousands of distinct CDR3 sequences in total; roughly 21% of them show up just once. Of the sample, roughly 3.9% falls within the top ten clones.

Rearrangement joined TRBV20-1 to TRBJ1-4; the D gene remains uncertain. This sequence originates from a man between 65 and 85 years old in good health. The sequencing input was blood. Read as DNA, the sequence is TGCAGTGCTAGAGCTGGAGGGAGCTCTAATGAAAAACTGTTTTTT. It specifies CSARAGGSSNEKLFF.